The subject of this entry is one TCR beta chain. What antigen it recognizes has not been identified. The sample holds no much larger clone one base away, and base qualities are not on file. Library preparation was by the immunoSEQ multiplex PCR assay. A mixture of 60 forward primers for TCR Vbeta segments and 13 reverse primers for TCR Jbeta segments was used in the multiplex PCR. The CDR3 region of rearranged TCR beta genes was amplified from genomic DNA by a multiplex PCR assay. The amplified TCR beta libraries were sequenced on the Illumina HiSeq System as 87-base-pair reads. Concerning the study's data processing: A later analysis tallied around 87 million unique TCR beta chains across the 650 to 750 repertoires, and about 12 million of those chains were shared by two or more donors. To remove PCR and sequencing errors, raw reads were error-corrected and collapsed into unique sequences using a nearest-neighbor algorithm that merged closely related sequences. V, D and J gene segments were assigned by aligning CDR3 sequences to IMGT reference sequences. For a sequence to be retained, a match of at least six nucleotides was required to both a V gene segment and a J gene segment. A rearrangement was called productive if the CDR3 had no stop codons and remained in frame with V and J, and every other rearrangement was called non-productive. Following IMGT convention, CDR3 was defined as the stretch from the second conserved V-encoded cysteine up to the conserved J-encoded phenylalanine. In an earlier analysis of approximately 500 of the donors, sequences lacking an unambiguous match to a single V gene segment were excluded. An earlier analysis of fewer than 650 of the donors classified V segments as functional when productive rearrangements were above 56.7% and as segregating when the standard deviation between donors was above 5%. A statistical classification framework was developed to diagnose cytomegalovirus status using the catalog of TCR beta chain sequences. In a later analysis, V and J genes were assigned by comparing TCR nucleotide sequences against IMGT/GENE-DB human TR gene sequences. In a later analysis, CDR3 sequences and most-parsimonious VDJ recombination scenarios were assigned using the TCRdist pipeline. A later analysis defined each TCR beta chain by its CDR3 amino acid sequence plus V-gene family, and excluded reads lacking a unique V-gene family. To address suspected cross-contamination and a sequencing artifact, a later analysis removed roughly 640 highly shared, low-generation-probability nucleotide sequences. For each public chain, a later analysis derived a clonal expansion index from normalized ranks of inferred template counts within each repertoire. Generation probabilities in a later analysis came from a VDJ recombination model fitted to out-of-frame rearrangements, and those results were checked against IGoR. In a later analysis, hypergeometric tests were used to score TCR-TCR, TCR-HLA and TCR-CMV co-occurrence, with a repertoire-size bias correction applied to TCR pairs. A later analysis estimated false discovery rates by permuting HLA or CMV assignments 20 times. In a later analysis, co-occurring TCRs were grouped using DBSCAN, and TCRdist sequence similarity was added for clustering within HLA-allele-positive subsets. Co-occurrence clustering excluded repertoires with fewer than 30,000 or more than 120,000 public chains, plus five with anomalous nucleotide sharing. The clones in this table, taken by TCRdb from immuneACCESS, are in-frame only. Not every clone is retained; where verified, under half of the shortfall comes from an unresolved V gene, and the cause of the rest is unknown. V and J calls and clone size are given by that table; D and trimming were obtained from the DNA. Across this sample there are approximately 190,000 clones, with roughly an eighth seen only once. Under 10% of the sample is held by the ten biggest clonotypes.

The data are from a study of cytomegalovirus exposure and HLA in healthy donors (dated by TCRdb to about 2017). Background for the entire study: An earlier analysis of roughly 500 of the donors reported about 250 Gb of sequence data and more than 90 million unique TCR beta sequences from some 180 million T cells. The study profiled the T cell repertoires of under 850 subjects by immunosequencing and related them to cytomegalovirus serostatus. An early release that covered fewer than 750 HLA-typed donors contained about 300 gigabases of sequencing data and tens of millions of unique TCR sequences. The study aimed to test whether signatures of past pathogen exposure could be identified by cataloging public T cell receptors. Besides the first cohort of approximately 710 subjects, a separate validation cohort made up of roughly 130 different subjects was used. To predict cytomegalovirus infection status, the study brought together high-throughput TCR immunosequencing, statistical association of individual TCRs with disease status, and machine learning. A later genetic analysis used genome-wide SNP genotypes for about 65% of the 666 donors, treating that subset as a discovery cohort. To study patterns of TCR occurrence, a later analysis re-analyzed previously published TCR beta repertoires from around 660 donors and added high-resolution HLA genotyping. Class I and class II HLA loci were covered by the typing at four-digit resolution. Because of strong linkage in the cohort, roughly five DR-DQ haplotypes were treated as single units for association and clustering. The genetic ancestry cluster associated with self-reported Caucasian donors included 70% to 85% of the roughly 400 genotyped donors. The number of typed donors differed by locus: roughly 629-640 for A, B, C, DRB1 and DQB1; some 500 for DQA1; approximately 600 for DPA1; and approximately 450 for DPB1. In an earlier analysis of more than 550 of the donors, high-throughput TCR beta sequencing was used to judge whether each TCR beta V gene segment behaved as functional or pseudogenic. Every repertoire in the discovery cohort had been generated on one and the same sequencing platform. On average, roughly 200,000 unique TCR beta nucleotide sequences were sequenced per donor among roughly 430 genotyped donors of the cohort, with 15% to 20% of those sequences being non-productive. Donor age, sex, ethnicity and CMV serostatus were compiled alongside the repertoire data. Rather than drawing on any new phenotypic data, the later analysis identified candidate immune exposures from TCR beta sequences and the way those sequences occurred across donors.

V is pruned by 5 bases and J by 4 bases, leaving 3 bases of the junction without a gene match. Counted from cysteine to phenylalanine, this CDR3 has 14 amino acids. Solely the CDR3 DNA is kept, with 42 bases framed from the first base. The germline V gene (reference sequence) yields MNHEY for CDR1 and SMNVEV for CDR2. The cohort was made up of 666 healthy bone marrow donors. At the time of sampling, every cohort member was nominally healthy, though immune exposures that went unrecorded were likely present. The donor tested CMV seropositive, placing the donor among the 290 or so seropositive members of the cohort. A peripheral blood sample was collected from each donor, and TCR beta sequencing was performed on peripheral blood mononuclear cells. The Qiagen DNeasy Blood Extraction Kit was used to extract genomic DNA from the blood cell samples. The research as a whole found: Only TCR beta chains were sequenced in this cohort, and the absence of alpha or paired-chain data limited detectable features. The only immune exposure information available for the cohort was CMV serostatus. In a later analysis, the rate of TCR association differed among HLA loci, with DRB1 alleles having the most associated TCRs and HLA-C alleles having the fewest. An earlier analysis of some 590 of the donors showed that most TCR beta V segments appeared in productive rearrangements either about 87% or about 30% of the time, which broadly matched IMGT annotations. HLA typing was unavailable for some donors at each locus, so association tests used only the typed subset. Compared with equally common non-associated chains, HLA-associated TCR beta chains in a later analysis were more clonally expanded and had lower generation probabilities. When HLA alleles, especially DR and DQ, strongly co-occurred, attributing TCR associations to individual alleles was difficult. In vitro tests confirmed that a few of the cytomegalovirus-associated TCR beta chains recognize cytomegalovirus antigens. An association between a missense DCLRE1C variant and V-gene and J-gene trimming of TCR beta chains was found in a later genetic analysis and replicated in an independent cohort. The 87-base-pair reads could not distinguish some IMGT-functional V segments, including TRBV6-2 and TRBV6-3, so those segments were excluded. According to a later genetic analysis, donors in an Asian-associated ancestry cluster had fewer N-insertions in productive TCRs than the approximately 710-donor mean. A further reported finding was that TCR beta sequences accurately predicted the HLA-A and HLA-B alleles for most subjects in the first cohort. In a later analysis, several top co-occurrence clusters were reported to appear linked to parvovirus B19, influenza, CMV and Epstein-Barr virus. The earlier analysis of 587 of the donors excluded fewer than 20 rarely observed V segments, including chromosome 9 orphons, because counts were too low. Roughly uniform sequencing depth across donors was assumed in presence/absence analyses, although this assumption may not hold. According to the authors, the approach could potentially be generalized to other disease states and immunological phenotypes. Correlated functional status among segregating V segments might reflect linkage disequilibrium, but an unknown experimental factor could not be ruled out. In both the original and validation cohorts, the classifier was reported to diagnose cytomegalovirus status with high specificity and sensitivity. The study gave a list of 150 to 200 TCR beta chains associated with cytomegalovirus. A group of highly shared sequence variants was considered likely to be a technical artifact of the sequencing pipeline. Most CMV-associated TCR beta chains appeared to be HLA-restricted in a later analysis, and the HLA associations seemed to be driven largely by CMV exposure. While some public TCRs were present in many individuals, most TCR sequences turned up only very rarely across donors. In a later analysis, 16,951 TCR beta sequences were associated with specific HLA alleles at a false discovery rate of 0.05.

The origin of this receptor is a man aged 45 to 65 in good health and CMV-seropositive. The V and J genes are TRBV27 and TRBJ1-5; TRBD1 matches 9 bases in the middle. Specimen: PBMCs. The CDR3: CASSPGTGNQPQHF. DNA sequence: TGTGCCAGCAGTCCAGGGACAGGGAATCAGCCCCAGCATTTT.